Below, 5 T cell receptor beta chains from the same sample are listed, as sequenced in a study of blood T cell repertoires in COVID-19. TCRdb's table, derived via immunoSEQ multiplex PCR, lists solely in-frame clones and lacks some. This table holds about 200,000 clones, around nine tenths found once. The sample taken for sequencing was peripheral blood. These receptors all stem from a man between 35 and 55 years old with active or convalescent COVID-19.

This chain joins TRBV5-6 and TRBJ2-5; 8 bases map to TRBD1. The ends lost 2 bases at V and 1 base at J; junction bases unmatched: 1. CDR3 length: 14 residues. The germline V gene has CDR1 SGHDT and CDR2 YYEEEE. The CDR3 DNA sequence: TGTGCCAGCAGCTTAGGACAGGGCCAAGAGACCCAGTACTTC. Translating it yields CASSLGQGQETQYF.

The chain employs TRBV19 and TRBJ2-7; TRBD1 agrees at 7 bases. CDR1 LNHDA and CDR2 SQIVND come from the germline V gene (reference sequence). The CDR3 is 13 residues long. V was clipped by 5 bases and J by 3 bases; unmatched bases: 4. CDR3 in amino acids: CASSVGQFYEQYF. The CDR3 DNA reads as TGTGCCAGTAGTGTGGGACAGTTCTACGAGCAGTACTTC.

The chain carries TRBV6-2 or TRBV6-3 and TRBJ2-7; 7 nucleotides line up with TRBD1. J was trimmed by 6 bases and V by 5 bases; bases with no gene match: 7. Germline lookup yields CDR1 MNHEY and CDR2 SVGEGT. The CDR3 runs 13 residues. The CDR3 loop is CASSPDRAGEQYF. DNA of the CDR3: TGTGCCAGCAGTCCCGACAGGGCAGGCGAGCAGTACTTC.

The chain combines TRBV23-1 with TRBJ1-2, with D unresolved. TRBV23-1 is an open reading frame whose function is uncertain. The CDR3 has 13 residues. Deletions cut 6 bases from V and 3 bases from J, with 11 bases between. Here the CDR3 reads CASSEEADYGYTF. CDR3 DNA sequence: TGCGCCAGCAGCGAGGAGGCGGACTATGGCTACACCTTC.

This chain uses TRBV7-9 with TRBJ2-7, with 15 bases matching TRBD2. This CDR3 has 17 residues. From germline, CDR1 is SEHNR and CDR2 FQNEAQ (reference sequence). V gave up 6 bases and J gave up 4 bases; unmatched junction bases: 10. Here the CDR3 DNA reads TGTGCCAGCAGGTCAGGGGGACTAGCGGGAGGACAATACGAGCAGTACTTC. Encoded protein: CASRSGGLAGGQYEQYF.